A single sample gave rise to the 4 T cell receptor beta chains below, sequenced in a study of cytomegalovirus exposure and HLA in healthy donors. The study ran its PCR with 60 Vbeta and 13 Jbeta primers. Assay: immunoSEQ multiplex PCR; the TCRdb copy retains only in-frame clones and omits some. Counted here are approximately 130,000 clones, 65% to 80% occurring once; the ten biggest clones make up about 3.5%. The sample taken for sequencing was PBMCs. The receptors derive from a man under 40 in good health and CMV-seronegative.

This sequence joins TRBV5-4 and TRBJ2-3, with D maybe TRBD1 (6 bases). The V end was cut by 4 bases, the J end by 4 bases, with 10 bases between. The germline CDR1 and CDR2 sequences are SGHNT and YYREEE (reference sequence). The CDR3 has 13 residues. CDR3 region: CASSPRQADTQYF. The CDR3 region has the DNA TGTGCCAGCAGCCCCAGACAGGCAGATACGCAGTATTTT.

The chain carries TRBV6-1 and TRBJ1-6; 7 bases are shared with TRBD1. Germline V gene data show CDR1 as MNHNS and CDR2 as SASEGT. V lost 2 bases and J lost 9; bases outside the gene matches: 7. The CDR3 spans 15 residues. CDR3 bases: TGTGCCAGCAGTGAAAGGAGGGGGCCGAGTTCACCCCTCCACTTT. This codes for CASSERRGPSSPLHF.

The CDR3 protein is CASSPTSGRDYNEQFF. CDR3 sequence (DNA): TGTGCCAGCAGTCCGACCAGCGGGAGAGATTACAATGAGCAGTTCTTC. This rearrangement joins TRBV28 to TRBJ2-1; 8 bases are shared with TRBD2. This CDR3 is built from 16 residues. In germline, CDR1 is MDHEN, CDR2 SYDVKM. V was clipped by 5 bases and J by 4 bases; unmatched bases: 10. The full variable domain, rest sourced from reference TRBV28 and TRBJ2-1, is DVKVTQSSRYLVKRTGEKVFLECVQDMDHENMFWYRQDPGLGLRLIYFSYDVKMKEKGDIPEGYSVSREKKERFSLILESASTNQTSMYLCASSPTSGRDYNEQFFGPGTRLTVL.

A single count supports this clone. CDR3 DNA: TGTGCCAGCAGCGCCCAGGGCAACACTGAAGCTTTCTTT. Its translation is CASSAQGNTEAFF. This chain uses TRBV7-9 with TRBJ1-1; maybe TRBD1 (5 bases). The ends were cut back, 5 bases at V and 2 bases at J, with 9 bases in the middle. This CDR3 is built from 13 residues. Germline CDR1 is SEHNR and CDR2 is FQNEAQ (reference sequence).